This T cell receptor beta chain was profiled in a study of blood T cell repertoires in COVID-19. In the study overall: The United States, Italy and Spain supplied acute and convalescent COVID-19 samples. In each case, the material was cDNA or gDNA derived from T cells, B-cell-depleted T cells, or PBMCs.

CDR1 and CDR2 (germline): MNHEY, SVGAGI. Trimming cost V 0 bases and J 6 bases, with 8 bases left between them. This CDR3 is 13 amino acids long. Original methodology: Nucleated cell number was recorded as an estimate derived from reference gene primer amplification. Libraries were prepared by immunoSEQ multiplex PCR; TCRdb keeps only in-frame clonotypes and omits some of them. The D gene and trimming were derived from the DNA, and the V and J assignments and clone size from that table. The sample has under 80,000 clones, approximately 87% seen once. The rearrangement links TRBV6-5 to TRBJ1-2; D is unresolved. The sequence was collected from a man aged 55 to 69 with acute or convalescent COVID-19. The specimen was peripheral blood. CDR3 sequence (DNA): TGTGCCAGCAGTTACTCCCCGAGGGATGGCTACACCTTC. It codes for CASSYSPRDGYTF.